This T cell receptor (beta chain) was obtained from a study of blood T cells in healthy people across ages. Together with a sample-barcoded 5' primer, a J-beta primer mix was included in a second PCR lasting roughly 7 to 11 cycles. Each cDNA molecule received a tag from a template-switch adaptor that had 12 random nucleotides. Each CDR3 protein is one row after TCRdb ran MiXCR on the 5' RACE reads. The sample holds more than 800,000 distinct CDR3 sequences; 35% to 50% are singletons and the top ten take around 18%. Germline V gene data show CDR1 as DFQATT and CDR2 as SNEGSKA (reference sequence). V lost 2 bases to trimming and J lost 5 bases; unmatched junction nucleotides: 10. The CDR3 contains 15 residues. Healthy Russian Caucasian donors spanned ages roughly 6 to 100 years. Peripheral blood from each donor was collected in a volume of 9.5 to 10 milliliters.

This sequence was found in a woman aged 55-69 years in good health. The sequencing sample was made of blood. The chain recombines TRBV20-1 with TRBJ2-3; TRBD2 matches at 7 bases. CDR3 coding DNA: TGCAGTGCTAGACCCCTGAAGCGGGATATAGATACGCAGTATTTT. Translated: CSARPLKRDIDTQYF.